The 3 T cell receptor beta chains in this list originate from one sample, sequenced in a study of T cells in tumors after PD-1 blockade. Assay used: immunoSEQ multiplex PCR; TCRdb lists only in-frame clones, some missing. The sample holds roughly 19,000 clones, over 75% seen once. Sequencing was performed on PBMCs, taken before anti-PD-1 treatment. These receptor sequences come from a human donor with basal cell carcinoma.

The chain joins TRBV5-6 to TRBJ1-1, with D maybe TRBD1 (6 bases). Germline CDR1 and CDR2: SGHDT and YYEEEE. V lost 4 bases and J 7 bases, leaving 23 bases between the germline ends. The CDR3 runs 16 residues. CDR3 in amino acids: CASSAEGDPLPNEAFF. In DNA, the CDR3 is TGTGCCAGCAGCGCTGAGGGGGATCCCTTACCCAATGAAGCTTTCTTT.

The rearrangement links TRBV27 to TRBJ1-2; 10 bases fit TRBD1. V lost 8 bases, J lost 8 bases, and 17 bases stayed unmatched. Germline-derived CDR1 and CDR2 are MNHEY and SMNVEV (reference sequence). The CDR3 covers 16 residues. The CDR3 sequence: CASLTIRDRGLKGYTF. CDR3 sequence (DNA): TGTGCCAGCCTTACCATCCGGGACAGGGGATTGAAAGGCTACACCTTC.

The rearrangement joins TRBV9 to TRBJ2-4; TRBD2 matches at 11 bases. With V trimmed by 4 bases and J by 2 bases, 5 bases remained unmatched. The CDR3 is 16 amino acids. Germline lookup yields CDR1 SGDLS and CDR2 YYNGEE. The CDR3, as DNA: TGTGCCAGCAGCTCGGGACTAGCGGCCTCCAAAAACATTCAGTACTTC. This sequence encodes CASSSGLAASKNIQYF.